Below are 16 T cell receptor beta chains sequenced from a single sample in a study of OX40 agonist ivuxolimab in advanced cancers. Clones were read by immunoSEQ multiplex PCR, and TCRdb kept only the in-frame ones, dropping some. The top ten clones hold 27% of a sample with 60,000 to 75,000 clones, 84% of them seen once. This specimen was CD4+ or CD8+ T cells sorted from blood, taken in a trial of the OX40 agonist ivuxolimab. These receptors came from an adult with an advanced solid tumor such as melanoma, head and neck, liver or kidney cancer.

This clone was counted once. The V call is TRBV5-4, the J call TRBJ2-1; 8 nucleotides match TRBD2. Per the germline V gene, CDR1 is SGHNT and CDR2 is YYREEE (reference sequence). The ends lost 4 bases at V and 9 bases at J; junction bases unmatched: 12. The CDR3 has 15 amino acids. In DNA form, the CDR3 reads TGTGCCAGCAGCGCCCGACTAGCGCTCGGGACTGAGCAGTTCTTC. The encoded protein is CASSARLALGTEQFF.

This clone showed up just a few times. The chain's CDR3 is CASSRTAPSGGSTDTQYF. Here the CDR3 DNA reads TGCGCCAGCAGCCGGACGGCGCCTAGCGGAGGGAGCACAGATACGCAGTATTTT. This sequence joins TRBV4-1 and TRBJ2-3; the match to TRBD2 covers 7 bases. Germline CDR1 MGHRA, CDR2 YSYEKL. After removal of 4 bases from V and 0 bases from J, the junction contained 13 bases not matched to a gene. The CDR3 runs 18 residues.

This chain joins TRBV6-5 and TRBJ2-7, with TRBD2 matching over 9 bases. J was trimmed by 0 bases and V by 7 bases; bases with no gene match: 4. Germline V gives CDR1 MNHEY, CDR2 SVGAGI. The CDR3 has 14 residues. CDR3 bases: TGTGCCAGCATGTCTAGCGGGACCTCCTACGAGCAGTACTTC. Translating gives CASMSSGTSYEQYF.

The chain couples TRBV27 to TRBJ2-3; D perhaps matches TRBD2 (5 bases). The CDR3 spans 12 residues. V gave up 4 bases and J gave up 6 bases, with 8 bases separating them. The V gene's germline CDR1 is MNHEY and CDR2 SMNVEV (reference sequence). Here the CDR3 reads CASSSSGDTQYF. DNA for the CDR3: TGTGCCAGCAGTTCCAGCGGCGATACGCAGTATTTT.

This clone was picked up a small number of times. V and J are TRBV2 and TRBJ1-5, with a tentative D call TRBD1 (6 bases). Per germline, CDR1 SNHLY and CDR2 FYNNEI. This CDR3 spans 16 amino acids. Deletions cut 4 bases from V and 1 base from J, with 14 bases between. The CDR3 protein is CASSGGGGRSNQPQHF. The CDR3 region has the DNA TGTGCCAGCAGTGGGGGTGGGGGCAGGAGCAATCAGCCCCAGCATTTT. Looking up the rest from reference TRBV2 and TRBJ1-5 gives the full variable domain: EPEVTQTPSHQVTQMGQEVILRCVPISNHLYFYWYRQILGQKVEFLVSFYNNEISEKSEIFDDQFSVERPDGSNFTLKIRSTKLEDSAMYFCASSGGGGRSNQPQHFGDGTRLSIL.

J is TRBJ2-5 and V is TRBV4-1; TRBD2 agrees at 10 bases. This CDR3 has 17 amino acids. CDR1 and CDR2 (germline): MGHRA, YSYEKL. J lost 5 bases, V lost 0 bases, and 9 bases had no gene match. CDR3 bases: TGCGCCAGCAGCCAAGAGGGGGATAGCGGGAGGTGGGAGACCCAGTACTTC. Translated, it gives CASSQEGDSGRWETQYF.

For the CDR3, the DNA is TGTGCCAGCAGCTTGCAGAAATACGAGCAGTACTTC. It is translated as CASSLQKYEQYF. The gene calls are TRBV5-8 and TRBJ2-7, with D unresolved. Trimming removed 1 base at V and 4 bases at J, with 6 bases between. CDR1 is SGHTS, CDR2 YDEGEE, per germline. This CDR3 comprises 12 residues.

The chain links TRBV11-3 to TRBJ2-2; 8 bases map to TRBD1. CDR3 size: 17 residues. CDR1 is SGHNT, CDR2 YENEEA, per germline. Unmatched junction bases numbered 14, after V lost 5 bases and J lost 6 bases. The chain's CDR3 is CASSPTSRTGISGELFF. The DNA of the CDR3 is TGTGCCAGCAGCCCGACCTCCAGGACAGGGATCTCCGGGGAGCTGTTTTTT.

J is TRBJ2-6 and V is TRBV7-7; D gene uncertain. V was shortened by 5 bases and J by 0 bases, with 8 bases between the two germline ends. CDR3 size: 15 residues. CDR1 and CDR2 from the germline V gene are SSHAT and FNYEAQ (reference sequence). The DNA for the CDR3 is TGTGCCAGCAGCCCGACATACTCTGGGGCCAACGTCCTGACTTTC. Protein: CASSPTYSGANVLTF.

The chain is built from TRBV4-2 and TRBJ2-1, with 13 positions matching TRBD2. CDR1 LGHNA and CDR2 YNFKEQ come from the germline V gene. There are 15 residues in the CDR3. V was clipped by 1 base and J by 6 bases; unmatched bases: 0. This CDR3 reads CASSQGLAGGNEQFF. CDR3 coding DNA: TGTGCCAGCAGCCAAGGACTAGCGGGAGGCAATGAGCAGTTCTTC.

The CDR3 protein is CASSLDGSGGVKRFF. The CDR3 nucleotides read TGTGCCAGCAGCTTAGATGGAAGCGGGGGGGTCAAGCGGTTCTTC. The rearrangement joins TRBV11-2 to TRBJ2-1, with 10 bases matching TRBD2. The CDR3 is 15 amino acids. The germline V gene encodes CDR1 SGHAT and CDR2 FQNNGV. V lost 0 bases and J lost 15; bases outside the gene matches: 11. Drawing the rest from reference TRBV11-2 and TRBJ2-1, the complete variable domain is EAGVAQSPRYKIIEKRQSVAFWCNPISGHATLYWYQQILGQGPKLLIQFQNNGVVDDSQLPKDRFSAERLKGVDSTLKIQPAKLEDSAVYLCASSLDGSGGVKRFFGPGTRLTVL.

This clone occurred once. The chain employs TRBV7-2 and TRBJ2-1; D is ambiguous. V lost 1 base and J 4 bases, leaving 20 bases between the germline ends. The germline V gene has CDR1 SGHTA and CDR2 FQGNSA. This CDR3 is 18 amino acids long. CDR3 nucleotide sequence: TGTGCCAGCAGCTTAGAATCCCCTTCGGCACCCTATTACAATGAGCAGTTCTTC. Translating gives CASSLESPSAPYYNEQFF. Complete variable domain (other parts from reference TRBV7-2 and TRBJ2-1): GAGVSQSPSNKVTEKGKDVELRCDPISGHTALYWYRQSLGQGLEFLIYFQGNSAPDKSGLPSDRFSAERTGGSVSTLTIQRTQQEDSAVYLCASSLESPSAPYYNEQFFGPGTRLTVL.

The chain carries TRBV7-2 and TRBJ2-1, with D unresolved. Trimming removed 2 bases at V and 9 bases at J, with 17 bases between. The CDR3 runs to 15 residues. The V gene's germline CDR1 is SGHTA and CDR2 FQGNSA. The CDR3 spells CASSLIGHRTGEQFF. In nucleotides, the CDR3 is TGTGCCAGCAGCTTAATTGGTCACCGCACGGGTGAGCAGTTCTTC.

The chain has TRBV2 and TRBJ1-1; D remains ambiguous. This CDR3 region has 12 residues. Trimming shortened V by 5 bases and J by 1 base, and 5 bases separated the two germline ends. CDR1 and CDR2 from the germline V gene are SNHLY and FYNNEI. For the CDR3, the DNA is TGTGCCAGCAGTTTCCCGAACACTGAAGCTTTCTTT. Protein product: CASSFPNTEAFF.

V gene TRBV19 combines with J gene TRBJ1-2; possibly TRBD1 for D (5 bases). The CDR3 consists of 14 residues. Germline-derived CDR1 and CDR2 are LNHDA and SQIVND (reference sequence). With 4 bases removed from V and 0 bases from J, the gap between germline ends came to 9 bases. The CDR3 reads CASSTPTANYGYTF. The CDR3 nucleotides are TGTGCCAGTAGTACTCCGACAGCTAACTATGGCTACACCTTC.

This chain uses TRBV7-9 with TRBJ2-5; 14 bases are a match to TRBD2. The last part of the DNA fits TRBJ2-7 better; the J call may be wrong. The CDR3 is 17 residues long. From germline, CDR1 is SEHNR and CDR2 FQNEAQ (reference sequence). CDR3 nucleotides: TGTGCCAGCAGCCCATCATCCGGGACTAGCGGGAGCTACGAGCAGTACTTC. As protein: CASSPSSGTSGSYEQYF.